This T cell receptor (beta chain) was recovered during a study of blood T cell repertoires in COVID-19. About the study: Sample material is recorded as cDNA or gDNA derived from T cells, B-cell-depleted T cells, or PBMCs.

Original analysis: Reference gene primer amplification gave estimated nucleated cell counts. Sequencing was performed with immunoSEQ multiplex PCR; in TCRdb, only in-frame clones are kept and a portion is missing. V, J and clone size are taken as reported in that table, and D and trimming were inferred from the DNA itself. The repertoire consists of roughly 170,000 clones, with around 80% occurring once and the leading ten covering approximately 4%. Unmatched junction bases numbered 6, after V lost 2 bases and J lost 4 bases. CDR1 and CDR2 from the germline V gene are MDHEN and SYDVKM. This CDR3 comprises 15 residues. Participants had their cohort set by participant-reported clinical history.

V is TRBV28 and J is TRBJ2-5; TRBD2 aligns across 8 bases. Source material: PBMCs or T cells enriched from blood (not recorded which). The receptor was isolated from a woman aged 50 to 60 in a cohort exposed to, infected with or recovered from COVID-19 (not recorded which). This CDR3 reads CASSLPSGGGETQYF. The CDR3 DNA sequence: TGTGCCAGCAGTTTACCCTCGGGGGGGGGAGAGACCCAGTACTTC.